These 14 T cell receptor beta chains came from one sample sequenced in a study of glioma-infiltrating T cells after dendritic cell vaccination. Sample time point: after dendritic cell vaccination, including at tumor progression/relapse. TCRdb's table, derived via immunoSEQ multiplex PCR, lists solely in-frame clones and lacks some. The sample has about 91,000 clones; about 81% are singletons. The sample in question was blood, obtained after dendritic cell vaccination. The receptors come from a human donor with glioblastoma.

The V and J genes are TRBV5-1 and TRBJ1-1, with D maybe TRBD1 (6 bases). Trimming took 0 bases from V and 4 from J, leaving 13 bases between them. CDR1 is SGHRS, CDR2 YFSETQ, per germline. The length of the CDR3 is 15 residues. CDR3 DNA sequence: TGCGCCAGCAGCTTGGTAGCAGGGGAGGGCACTGAAGCTTTCTTT. Translating it yields CASSLVAGEGTEAFF.

This rearrangement joins TRBV7-6 to TRBJ2-1; 7 bases match TRBD1. This CDR3 region has 13 residues. Germline CDR1 and CDR2: SGHVS and FNYEAQ. Germline trimming cut 7 bases from V and 8 bases from J; bases unmatched to any gene: 8. CDR3 DNA sequence: TGTGCCAGCACAGACAGGGATACTGATGAGCAGTTCTTC. It yields the protein CASTDRDTDEQFF.

V and J are TRBV6-1 and TRBJ1-5; no firm D call. CDR1 is MNHNS, CDR2 SASEGT, per germline. The CDR3 sequence is 14 residues long. V was trimmed by 4 bases and J by 3 bases, leaving 10 bases between them. The CDR3 nucleotides read TGTGCCAGCAGTGCCGAGCGCTCCAATCAGCCCCAGCATTTT. Encoded protein: CASSAERSNQPQHF.

The rearrangement uses TRBV11-2 and TRBJ1-2; 12 bases are shared with TRBD1. The CDR3 extends over 17 amino acids. Germline CDR1 reads SGHAT; CDR2 reads FQNNGV. Trimming removed 4 bases from V and 2 bases from J; junction bases left unmatched: 8. In DNA form, the CDR3 reads TGTGCCAGCAGCTCAGCGGGGGGGACAGGGGGCAACTATGGCTACACCTTC. This sequence encodes CASSSAGGTGGNYGYTF. Looking up the rest from reference TRBV11-2 and TRBJ1-2 gives the full variable domain: EAGVAQSPRYKIIEKRQSVAFWCNPISGHATLYWYQQILGQGPKLLIQFQNNGVVDDSQLPKDRFSAERLKGVDSTLKIQPAKLEDSAVYLCASSSAGGTGGNYGYTFGSGTRLTVV.

This clone has just a few counts. The chain links TRBV5-8 to TRBJ2-7; D might be TRBD2 (6 bases). The ends were cut back, 2 bases at V and 1 base at J, with 7 bases in the middle. The CDR3 covers 13 residues. Germline V lookup: CDR1 SGHTS, CDR2 YDEGEE. The CDR3 here is CASSFSGSYEQYV. In DNA, the CDR3 is TGTGCCAGCAGCTTTAGCGGTTCCTACGAGCAGTACGTC.

V and J are TRBV6-1 and TRBJ2-7, with a weak D call TRBD2 (5 bases). CDR1 and CDR2 (germline): MNHNS, SASEGT. The CDR3 runs to 12 residues. The V gene lost 5 bases and the J gene lost 4 bases, with 9 bases spanning the gap. As DNA, the CDR3 is TGTGCCAGCAGTTCTAGAGGGTACGAGCAGTACGTC. It yields the protein CASSSRGYEQYV.

This chain uses TRBV30 with TRBJ1-2; tentative D call: TRBD1 (5 bases). V was shortened by 5 bases and J by 1 base, with 17 bases between the two germline ends. This CDR3 region has 15 residues. The V gene's germline CDR1 is GTSNPN and CDR2 SVGIG (reference sequence). CDR3 protein: CAWVLQGNDNYGYTF. As DNA, the CDR3 is TGTGCCTGGGTTTTGCAGGGAAATGATAACTATGGCTACACCTTC.

The chain uses TRBV18 and TRBJ2-7, with D unclear. CDR3 length: 13 amino acids. Per the germline V gene, CDR1 is KGHSH and CDR2 is LQKENI. V was cut by 2 bases and J by 2 bases, with 7 bases left in between. The chain's CDR3 is CASSPAAAYEQYF. The DNA for the CDR3 is TGTGCCAGCTCACCAGCGGCAGCCTACGAGCAGTACTTC.

The genes are TRBV6-6 and TRBJ1-1; no reliable D call. This CDR3 spans 13 amino acids. Trimming shortened V by 2 bases and J by 6 bases, and 10 bases separated the two germline ends. Germline V CDR1 and CDR2: MNHNY, SVGAGI (reference sequence). The CDR3 region is CASSYELSAEAFF. The CDR3 DNA reads as TGTGCCAGCAGTTACGAGTTGTCGGCTGAAGCTTTCTTT.

The rearrangement uses TRBV5-5 and TRBJ1-2; TRBD1 matches at 7 bases. CDR1 and CDR2 from the germline V gene are SGHKS and YYEKEE (reference sequence). Trimming at V came to 4 bases and at J to 8 bases, leaving 8 bases not matched to a gene. This CDR3 contains 13 residues. The CDR3 reads CASSVTGAFGYTF. The DNA for the CDR3 is TGTGCCAGCAGCGTCACAGGGGCCTTCGGCTACACCTTC.

The gene calls are TRBV11-2 and TRBJ1-2; TRBD1 might be the D (6 bases). From germline, CDR1 is SGHAT and CDR2 FQNNGV. The CDR3 is made up of 17 amino acids. The V end was cut by 3 bases, the J end by 2 bases, with 19 bases between. CDR3 coding DNA: TGTGCCAGCAGCTTGGACTTGGGACACGGTGGGAACTATGGCTACACCTTC. It is translated as CASSLDLGHGGNYGYTF. The full variable domain, in which reference TRBV11-2 and TRBJ1-2 provide the parts outside the CDR3, is EAGVAQSPRYKIIEKRQSVAFWCNPISGHATLYWYQQILGQGPKLLIQFQNNGVVDDSQLPKDRFSAERLKGVDSTLKIQPAKLEDSAVYLCASSLDLGHGGNYGYTFGSGTRLTVV.

The V call is TRBV20-1, the J call TRBJ1-1; TRBD1 is a possible D gene (5 bases). The V gene's germline CDR1 is DFQATT and CDR2 SNEGSKA (reference sequence). The CDR3 is 11 amino acids. V was cut by 5 bases and J by 3 bases, with 7 bases left in between. DNA of the CDR3: TGCAGTGCTTCCAGGGACACTGAAGCTTTCTTT. Encoded protein: CSASRDTEAFF.

The V and J genes are TRBV7-2 and TRBJ1-3; a possible D gene is TRBD1 (6 bases). This CDR3 is built from 16 residues. The germline V gene encodes CDR1 SGHTA and CDR2 FQGNSA. The ends were cut back, 6 bases at V and 0 bases at J, with 15 bases in the middle. The CDR3 region is CASSYGQMASGNTIYF. The CDR3 DNA reads as TGTGCCAGCAGTTACGGACAGATGGCCTCTGGAAACACCATATATTTT.

About this clone itself: Other DNA sequences in this specimen translate into the identical CDR3. The J gene is TRBJ1-5, the V gene TRBV7-6; unclear D gene. The V end was cut by 1 base, the J end by 3 bases, with 7 bases between. CDR1 is SGHVS and CDR2 is FNYEAQ in the germline V gene. The CDR3 totals 14 residues. The CDR3 here is CASSLGGPNQPQHF. In DNA form, the CDR3 reads TGTGCCAGCAGCTTAGGAGGGCCCAATCAGCCCCAGCATTTT.